The clone carrying this TCR beta chain was counted between two and nine times. What it binds is unknown. RNA transcripts provided the source from which TCR beta CDR3 regions were amplified. First-round RT-PCR of the TCR CDR3 relied on the HTBI primer set. From the multiplex PCR reads, TCRdb called clonotypes with MiXCR, one entry per CDR3 protein. The sample has over 650,000 distinct CDR3 sequences; roughly 17% are singletons. 10 ml fresh peripheral blood yielded the PBMCs. This sample is drawn from a study of T cells in Graves' hyperthyroidism and ophthalmopathy. General study findings and limits: Ophthalmopathy prediction by the model preceded onset by a median about 6 months. Also found in blood were most expanded thyroid clonotypes above 0.001.

The source is a man younger than 35 with Graves' hyperthyroidism. Sample: blood.

The CDR3 DNA reads as TGCAGTGCTCGAGGACGGATCCCCTCTGGGGCCAACGTCCTGACTTTC. Protein: CSARGRIPSGANVLTF. The V gene is TRBV20-1, the J gene TRBJ2-6; no definite D call. This CDR3 is 16 amino acids long. Germline loops: CDR1 DFQATT, CDR2 SNEGSKA (reference sequence). V gave up 5 bases and J gave up 0 bases, with 14 bases separating them.